The rows below give T cell receptor beta chains drawn from one sample of a study of TIL therapy for anti-PD-1-resistant metastatic lung cancer. TCRdb's copy holds only in-frame clones and misses some; the assay was immunoSEQ multiplex PCR. The sample records 45,000 to 75,000 clones, about nine tenths being singletons. The sequences come from blood, collected at baseline. All receptors derive from a person between 25 and 80 years old with non-small cell lung cancer. Both conserved end residues are part of each CDR3. Fields, in order: clone size, V gene, CDR3 length, D gene, J gene, CDR3 DNA, CDR3 protein. The D gene is left open where the match is weak. Where a row states a size, it is once, few, many or the class of an expanded clone; other rows omit it.

.,TRBV2,12,.,TRBJ1-1,TGTGCCACCAGACCTGAAGACACTGAAGCTTTCTTT,CATRPEDTEAFF
once,TRBV18,16,TRBD1,TRBJ1-1,TGTGCCAGCTCACCACCAGGGGGACAGGGGTTGACTGAAGCTTTCTTT,CASSPPGGQGLTEAFF
.,TRBV30,13,.,TRBJ1-5,TGTGCCTGGAGTATAGCCGAGAGACAGCCCCAGCATTTT,CAWSIAERQPQHF
.,TRBV6-5,15,.,TRBJ2-1,TGTGCCAGCAGTTACCCCCGGGCCCCCTACAATGAGCAGTTCTTC,CASSYPRAPYNEQFF
.,TRBV28,15,.,TRBJ2-7,TGTGCCAGCAGTGCTCCACCAAGAGGCTCCTACGAGCAGTACTTC,CASSAPPRGSYEQYF
.,TRBV27,12,.,TRBJ1-2,TGTGCCAGCAGTCCCCAACAGGGTGGCTACACCTTC,CASSPQQGGYTF
.,TRBV29-1,18,TRBD2,TRBJ2-3,TGCAGCGTGCCCCCGCGGGGGGCCCGAGGGGGAAGCACAGATACGCAGTATTTT,CSVPPRGARGGSTDTQYF
few,TRBV2,14,TRBD1,TRBJ1-1,TGTGCCAGCAGCACAGGGGAGGAGAACACTGAAGCTTTCTTT,CASSTGEENTEAFF
.,TRBV29-1,15,TRBD2,TRBJ2-1,TGCAGCGTCTCGGGACTAGCGGGAGGTAACAATGAGCAGTTCTTC,CSVSGLAGGNNEQFF
.,TRBV4-1,20,TRBD2,TRBJ2-4,TGCGCCAGCAGCCAAGGGGGGACTAGCGGGATGATTTCTGCCAAAAACATTCAGTACTTC,CASSQGGTSGMISAKNIQYF
.,TRBV18,14,.,TRBJ1-6,TGTGCCAGCTCACCAACGGACAGTAATTCACCCCTCCACTTT,CASSPTDSNSPLHF
.,TRBV18,17,.,TRBJ2-3,TGTGCCAGCTCACCACCCGTTCGGGGTTTTGACCCAGATACGCAGTATTTT,CASSPPVRGFDPDTQYF
.,TRBV7-6,15,TRBD2,TRBJ2-1,TGTGCCAGCAGCCCCGGGACTAGCGGGAGTTATGAGCAGTTCTTC,CASSPGTSGSYEQFF
.,TRBV6-5,15,TRBD1,TRBJ2-1,TGTGCCAGCAGTTACGAGGGACAGGCCTACAATGAGCAGTTCTTC,CASSYEGQAYNEQFF
.,TRBV14,15,TRBD2,TRBJ2-3,TGTGCCAGCAGCCTTAGCGGGGGAGGCACAGATACGCAGTATTTT,CASSLSGGGTDTQYF
.,TRBV7-3,15,TRBD2,TRBJ2-7,TGTGCCAGCAGCTTACGACTAGCGGGAGAAAACGAGCAGTACTTC,CASSLRLAGENEQYF
.,TRBV9,11,.,TRBJ1-2,TGTGCCAGCAGCGCGAACTATGGCTACACCTTC,CASSANYGYTF
once,TRBV5-1,14,.,TRBJ1-1,TGCGCCAGCCGCAGGTTAGGAGGGGACACTGAAGCTTTCTTT,CASRRLGGDTEAFF
.,TRBV7-8,15,TRBD1,TRBJ1-4,TGTGCCAGCAGCTGGGACAGGGGCCTTGGGGAAAAACTGTTTTTT,CASSWDRGLGEKLFF
.,TRBV9,18,TRBD2,TRBJ2-1,TGTGCCAGCAGCGTCCTGTCTCTAGCGGGACTCTCCTACAATGAGCAGTTCTTC,CASSVLSLAGLSYNEQFF
.,TRBV25-1,14,.,TRBJ1-5,TGTGCCAGCAGTGAATCCGGGTTCAATCAGCCCCAGCATTTT,CASSESGFNQPQHF
.,TRBV30,18,TRBD2,TRBJ2-6,TGTGCCTGGAGCAGGGGACTAGCGGGGGGAGCGGGGGCCAACGTCCTGACTTTC,CAWSRGLAGGAGANVLTF
.,TRBV12-3/TRBV12-4,12,.,TRBJ2-2,TGTGCCAGCAGTTGGGGGCCCGGGGAGCTGTTTTTT,CASSWGPGELFF
.,TRBV28,15,.,TRBJ2-7,TGTGCCAGCAGCTCTTCGCGGGACGCCAGGTACGAGCAGTACTTC,CASSSSRDARYEQYF
.,TRBV19,14,.,TRBJ2-1,TGTGCCAGTAGTGAACGAACTATCTACAATGAGCAGTTCTTC,CASSERTIYNEQFF
.,TRBV3-1/TRBV3-2,15,TRBD2,TRBJ2-3,TGTGCCAGCAGCCTCCGACTAGCTGGCACAGATACGCAGTATTTT,CASSLRLAGTDTQYF
.,TRBV3-1/TRBV3-2,14,.,TRBJ2-7,TGTGCCAGCAGCCTTGGGGCTAGTGCAGACGAGCAGTACTTT,CASSLGASADEQYF
.,TRBV6-5,13,.,TRBJ1-6,TGTGCCAGCTCTGGCAGCTTTAATTCACCCCTCCACTTT,CASSGSFNSPLHF
.,TRBV5-1,14,TRBD1,TRBJ2-2,TGCGCCAGCAGCTCCGGACAGGCCCCAGGGGAGCTGTTTTTT,CASSSGQAPGELFF
.,TRBV27,14,TRBD2,TRBJ2-7,TGTGCCAGCAGTCCCGCGGGAGGCTTGTACGAGCAGTACTTC,CASSPAGGLYEQYF
.,TRBV27,14,TRBD2,TRBJ2-7,TGTGCCAGCAGTCCCGGGACTAGCGGATACGAGCAGTACTTC,CASSPGTSGYEQYF
.,TRBV19,15,TRBD2,TRBJ2-7,TGTGCCAGTAGTCGGGAGGGACTGACTTCCTACGAGCAGTACTTC,CASSREGLTSYEQYF
.,TRBV27,16,.,TRBJ1-4,TGTGCCAGCAGTTTAAAGTCGGGGGGGCCATTTAGGAAACTGTTTTTT,CASSLKSGGPFRKLFF
.,TRBV9,14,.,TRBJ2-7,TGTGCCAGCAGCGTAGCCCCGGGAACCTACGAGCAGTACTTC,CASSVAPGTYEQYF
.,TRBV10-3,14,TRBD1,TRBJ1-1,TGTGCCATCAGTATAGGACAGGGGTTGATTGAAGCTTTCTTT,CAISIGQGLIEAFF
.,TRBV18,13,.,TRBJ2-3,TGTGCCAGCTCACCACGAGGGGTAGATACGCAGTATTTT,CASSPRGVDTQYF
.,TRBV19,15,.,TRBJ1-4,TGTGCCAGTAGTTTGGGAGCGGCAACTAATGAAAAACTGTTTTTT,CASSLGAATNEKLFF
.,TRBV27,15,TRBD1,TRBJ2-1,TGTGCCAGTAAAGGGGACAGGGGGCCTTTCAATGAGCAGTTCTTC,CASKGDRGPFNEQFF
.,TRBV9,15,.,TRBJ2-5,TGTGCCAGCAGCGCCCGGGTCCTGGGGGGAGAGACCCAGTACTTC,CASSARVLGGETQYF
.,TRBV3-1/TRBV3-2,16,.,TRBJ1-1,TGTGCCAGCAGCCAAGCTAACAGGTTCATGAACACTGAAGCTTTCTTT,CASSQANRFMNTEAFF
.,TRBV10-3,15,TRBD1,TRBJ1-2,TGTGCCATCGGCCGCAGCAAGGGGCAGGGGGATGGCTACACCTTC,CAIGRSKGQGDGYTF
.,TRBV30,16,TRBD1,TRBJ1-2,TGTGCCTGGAGATATGGGACAGTCCTTGACGAGCATGGCTACACCTTC,CAWRYGTVLDEHGYTF
.,TRBV28,13,TRBD2,TRBJ2-7,TGTGCCAGCAAGGCTAGCGGATCCTACGAGCAGTACTTC,CASKASGSYEQYF
.,TRBV6-2/TRBV6-3,13,.,TRBJ2-2,TGTGCCAGCAGCCCCGGGACGGCCGGGGAGCTGTTTTTT,CASSPGTAGELFF
.,TRBV5-6,17,TRBD2,TRBJ2-2,TGTGCCAGCTCGGGACTAGCGGGGGGCCCGGGCACCGGGGAGCTGTTTTTT,CASSGLAGGPGTGELFF
.,TRBV7-8,17,.,TRBJ1-5,TGTGCCAGCAGCTTAGCGCGGGGGGGCTCGGGCAATCAGCCCCAGCATTTT,CASSLARGGSGNQPQHF
.,TRBV5-1,13,.,TRBJ1-1,TGCGCCAGCAGCCCGGGTGGGGTTACGGGGGCTTTCTTT,CASSPGGVTGAFF
.,TRBV6-6,11,.,TRBJ2-7,TGTGCCAGCAGAGGTCCGGGGGAGCAGTACTTC,CASRGPGEQYF
few,TRBV19,16,TRBD2,TRBJ2-3,TGTGCCAGTAGTATCCAGCGGGGGCCCCCCACAGATACGCAGTATTTT,CASSIQRGPPTDTQYF
.,TRBV4-1,22,TRBD2,TRBJ2-2,TGCGCCAGCAGCCAAGATAGGACCGGGACTAGCGGGAGTAGGGGGGGTATTGGGGAGCTGTTTTTT,CASSQDRTGTSGSRGGIGELFF
.,TRBV30,11,.,TRBJ2-7,TGTGCCTGGAGTGATCGATACGAGCAGTACTTC,CAWSDRYEQYF
.,TRBV13,16,TRBD1,TRBJ2-3,TGTGCCAGCAGCTTAGTTCGCAGGGGGCTAGGTGATACGCAGTATTTT,CASSLVRRGLGDTQYF
once,TRBV18,13,.,TRBJ2-7,TGTGCCAGCTCACCACCCTCCTCCTACGAGCAGTACTTC,CASSPPSSYEQYF
once,TRBV10-3,14,TRBD2,TRBJ2-1,TGTGCCACCAAGGTGGGAGGGCCTGAAAATGAGCAGTTCTTC,CATKVGGPENEQFF
.,TRBV12-2,15,.,TRBJ1-2,TGTGCAAGTCGCTTACCGGGGCAGGCTAACTATGGCTACACCTTC,CASRLPGQANYGYTF